These 19 T cell receptor beta chains were sequenced from one sample in a study of CXCR3-negative and CXCR3-positive naive CD8 T cells (dated by TCRdb to the late 2010s). The sequencer listed for this sample is NextSeq 550. The Human TCR Profiling Kit (MiLaboratory) was used to make UMI-labeled 5' RACE TRB cDNA libraries. Reprocessed by TCRdb, the reads give a single entry per CDR3 protein sequence, without DNA. The data table for this sample lists some 130,000 distinct CDR3 sequences. Jointly, the top ten make up about 0.48% of the sample. Sequenced input: naive CXCR3- CD8+ T cells from blood. This sample's cell subset or site label indicates: CD45RO-CCR7+CD27+CD95- naive CD8+ T cells lacking CXCR3 (TNR3-). The receptors were gathered from a human donor in good health. Some clones in this sample may be carry-over from other donors' samples.

The CDR3 spells CASSSIGQGAPNIGELFF. The chain joins TRBV12-3 or TRBV12-4 to TRBJ2-2; TCRdb indicates TRBD1, and absent DNA this call remains unverified. The CDR3 has 18 residues.

CDR3: CSVEGGYEQFF. The chain couples TRBV29-1 to TRBJ2-1. Germline V gives CDR1 SQVTM, CDR2 ANQGSEA. The CDR3 runs 11 residues.

The chain combines TRBV7-9 with TRBJ2-2; TCRdb lists TRBD1, though no DNA is available to test this call. This CDR3 is built from 19 residues. Germline V gene data show CDR1 as SEHNR and CDR2 as FQNEAQ (reference sequence). This CDR3 reads CASSSPFLGAEINTGELFF. Drawing the rest from reference TRBV7-9 and TRBJ2-2, the complete variable domain is DTGVSQNPRHKITKRGQNVTFRCDPISEHNRLYWYRQTLGQGPEFLTYFQNEAQLEKSRLLSDRFSAERPKGSFSTLEIQRTEQGDSAMYLCASSSPFLGAEINTGELFFGEGSRLTVL.

V and J are TRBV19 and TRBJ2-7; TCRdb names TRBD2, which stays unverified in the absence of DNA. The CDR3 covers 13 residues. From germline, CDR1 is LNHDA and CDR2 SQIVND (reference sequence). CDR3 sequence: CASSPAGGYEQYF.

This chain joins TRBV20-1 and TRBJ2-1; the TRBD2 assignment by TCRdb is unverifiable without DNA. Germline CDR1 DFQATT, CDR2 SNEGSKA (reference sequence). This CDR3 is built from 14 residues. CDR3 residues: CSARGAGGNNEQFF.

The V and J genes are TRBV6-2 or TRBV6-3 and TRBJ2-5; TCRdb calls TRBD1, which cannot be checked without DNA. Per germline, CDR1 MNHEY and CDR2 SVGEGT. The CDR3 loop spans 13 amino acids. CDR3 loop: CASSYQGEETQYF.

The chain employs TRBV4-1 and TRBJ2-7; TCRdb reports TRBD2, a call that lacks DNA to check it against. This CDR3 region has 15 residues. CDR1 and CDR2 (germline): MGHRA, YSYEKL. CDR3 protein: CASSNLPSAAYEQYF.

This chain links TRBV29-1 with TRBJ2-7; as DNA is missing, the TRBD1 call by TCRdb cannot be tested. This CDR3 is 14 amino acids long. Germline CDR1 and CDR2: SQVTM and ANQGSEA. The CDR3 here is CSVKNRGSEDEQYF.

This rearrangement joins TRBV7-7 to TRBJ2-1; the D call of TRBD2 rests on TCRdb alone, since no DNA is present to check it. Germline-derived CDR1 and CDR2 are SSHAT and FNYEAQ (reference sequence). The CDR3 runs 18 residues. This CDR3 reads CASSFSPTSGGALDEQFF.

This rearrangement joins TRBV10-3 to TRBJ1-2; the TCRdb D gene call, TRBD1, has no DNA to confirm it. Germline V CDR1 and CDR2: ENHRY, SYGVKD. The CDR3 runs 13 residues. This chain's CDR3 is CAISVGTGDGYTF.

This chain joins TRBV12-3 or TRBV12-4 and TRBJ2-5. The CDR3 contains 13 residues. The chain's CDR3 is CASSWILRETQYF.

The J gene is TRBJ1-2, the V gene TRBV6-2 or TRBV6-3; there is no DNA to check the TCRdb D call of TRBD1. The CDR3 length is 16 residues. CDR1 and CDR2 (germline): MNHEY, SVGEGT. The CDR3 here is CASSSGDRTLGYGYTF.

This sequence joins TRBV6-5 and TRBJ2-1; the TCRdb call, TRBD2, lacks DNA for checking. Germline CDR1 MNHEY, CDR2 SVGAGI. The CDR3 covers 17 residues. CDR3: CASSALVGTSGTNEQFF.

The chain has TRBV28 and TRBJ2-5; no DNA is available, so the TRBD1 call from TCRdb remains unchecked. The CDR3 loop spans 16 amino acids. CDR1 MDHEN and CDR2 SYDVKM come from the germline V gene. This CDR3 is CASSLWTGLGSETQYF. Together with reference TRBV28 and TRBJ2-5, the CDR3 gives the full variable domain: DVKVTQSSRYLVKRTGEKVFLECVQDMDHENMFWYRQDPGLGLRLIYFSYDVKMKEKGDIPEGYSVSREKKERFSLILESASTNQTSMYLCASSLWTGLGSETQYFGPGTRLLVL.

The CDR3: CATSGSGPDSGANVLTF. This chain uses TRBV15 with TRBJ2-6. The CDR3 has 17 residues. Germline V gene data show CDR1 as LNHNV and CDR2 as YYDKDF (reference sequence).

This chain links TRBV20-1 with TRBJ1-5; absent DNA, TCRdb's TRBD1 call cannot be checked. The CDR3 runs 15 residues. CDR1 is DFQATT, CDR2 SNEGSKA, per germline (reference sequence). The CDR3 loop is CSARNTGFSNQPQHF.

The chain uses TRBV23-1 and TRBJ2-3; TCRdb's D call, TRBD1, is unchecked because there is no DNA. TRBV23-1 is annotated as an ORF whose role is uncertain. This CDR3 has 20 residues. The CDR3 region is CASSPPSGQGLAGITDTQYF.

This chain uses TRBV20-1 with TRBJ2-1; TCRdb outputs TRBD1, but without DNA this stays unchecked. The CDR3 consists of 15 residues. Germline lookup yields CDR1 DFQATT and CDR2 SNEGSKA (reference sequence). CDR3 loop: CSARDMAGPWGEQFF.

The chain links TRBV7-6 to TRBJ2-2; TCRdb reports TRBD2, a call that lacks DNA to check it against. This CDR3 has 18 amino acids. Germline V gene data show CDR1 as SGHVS and CDR2 as FNYEAQ. This CDR3 reads CASSSLLAGGANTGELFF.